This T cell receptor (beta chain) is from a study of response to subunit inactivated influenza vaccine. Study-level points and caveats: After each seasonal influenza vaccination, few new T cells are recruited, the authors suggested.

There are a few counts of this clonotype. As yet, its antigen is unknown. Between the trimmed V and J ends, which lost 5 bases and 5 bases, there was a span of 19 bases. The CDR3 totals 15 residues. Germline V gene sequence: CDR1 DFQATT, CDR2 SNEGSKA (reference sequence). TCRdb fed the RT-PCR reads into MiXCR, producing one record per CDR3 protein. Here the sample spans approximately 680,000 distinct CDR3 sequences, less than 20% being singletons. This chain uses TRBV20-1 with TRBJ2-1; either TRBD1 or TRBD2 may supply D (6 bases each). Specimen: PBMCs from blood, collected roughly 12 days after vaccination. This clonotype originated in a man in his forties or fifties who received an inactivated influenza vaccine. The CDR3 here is CSAPKGGLVHNEQFF. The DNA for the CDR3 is TGCAGTGCTCCCAAGGGGGGCCTGGTACACAATGAGCAGTTCTTC.